This T cell receptor beta chain was sequenced during a study of blood T cell repertoires in COVID-19. The CDR3 runs 15 residues. Germline lookup yields CDR1 SGHTA and CDR2 FQGNSA. Trimming cost V 0 bases and J 8 bases; bases outside gene matches: 3. In the original processing: Estimates of nucleated cell counts were drawn from the amplification of reference gene primers. Sequencing was performed with immunoSEQ multiplex PCR; in TCRdb, only in-frame clones are kept and a portion is missing. V, J and clone size reflect that table, while D and trimming were determined from the DNA. The sample consists of roughly 400,000 clones, roughly 89% of them appearing once. Enrolled through a virtual design, the participants were between roughly 18 and 100 years of age and came from roughly 22 US areas. Cohort placement rested on clinical history that participants reported themselves. Recovered Cohort 3 donors showed two negative PCRs, clearance, or symptom resolution.

Input material: PBMCs or T cells enriched from blood (not recorded which). The receptor's source is a woman aged 50 to 60 who had recovered from COVID-19. V usage is TRBV7-2 and J usage is TRBJ2-1, with 11 bases identical to TRBD2. CDR3 coding DNA: TGTGCCAGCAGCTTAGCTAGCGGGGGGGTATATGAGCAGTTCTTC. This codes for CASSLASGGVYEQFF.